This T cell receptor beta chain emerged from a study of T cell changes during pregnancy in multiple sclerosis. CDR1 is SGHDT and CDR2 is YYEEEE in the germline V gene. The CDR3 loop spans 15 amino acids. The trim removed 0 bases at V and 4 bases at J, leaving 4 bases unmatched. Libraries were prepared by immunoSEQ multiplex PCR; TCRdb keeps only in-frame clonotypes and omits some of them. The sample has 80,000 to 95,000 clones, roughly 93% seen once. The chain employs TRBV5-6 and TRBJ2-3; 8 bases map to TRBD2. This TCR came from a female donor in good health, enrolled as a control in a pregnancy study. This specimen was peripheral blood, taken in the third trimester of pregnancy. The DNA for the CDR3 is TGTGCCAGCAGCTTGGAAGGACTAGCCTCAGATACGCAGTATTTT. Protein product: CASSLEGLASDTQYF.